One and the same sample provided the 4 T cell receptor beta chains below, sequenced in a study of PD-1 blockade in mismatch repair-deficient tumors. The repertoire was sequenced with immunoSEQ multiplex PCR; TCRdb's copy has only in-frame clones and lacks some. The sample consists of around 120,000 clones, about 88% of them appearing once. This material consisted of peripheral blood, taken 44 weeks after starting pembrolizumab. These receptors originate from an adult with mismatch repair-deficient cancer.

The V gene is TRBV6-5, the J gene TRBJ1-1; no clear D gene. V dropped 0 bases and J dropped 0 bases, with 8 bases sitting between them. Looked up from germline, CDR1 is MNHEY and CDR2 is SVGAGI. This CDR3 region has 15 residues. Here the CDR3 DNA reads TGTGCCAGCAGTTACTCCGGGCAGTTGAACACTGAAGCTTTCTTT. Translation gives CASSYSGQLNTEAFF.

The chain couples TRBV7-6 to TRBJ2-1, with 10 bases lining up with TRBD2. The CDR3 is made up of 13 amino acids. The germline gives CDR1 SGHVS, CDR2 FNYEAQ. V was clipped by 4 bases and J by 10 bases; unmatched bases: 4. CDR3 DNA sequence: TGTGCCAGCAGCTCACTACTAGCGGGGGAGCAGTTCTTC. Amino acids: CASSSLLAGEQFF.

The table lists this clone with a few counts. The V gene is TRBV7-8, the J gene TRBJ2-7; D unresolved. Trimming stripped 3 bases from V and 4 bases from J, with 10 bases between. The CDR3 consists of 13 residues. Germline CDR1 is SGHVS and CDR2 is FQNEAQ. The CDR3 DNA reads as TGTGCCAGCAGCTTTAACCCGGAGTACGAGCAGTACTTC. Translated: CASSFNPEYEQYF.

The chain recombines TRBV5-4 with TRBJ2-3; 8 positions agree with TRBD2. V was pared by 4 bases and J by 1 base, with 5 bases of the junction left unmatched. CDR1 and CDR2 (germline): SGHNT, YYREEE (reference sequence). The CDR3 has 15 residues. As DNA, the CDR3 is TGTGCCAGCAGCGTCCCGGGAGGGGGCACAGATACGCAGTATTTT. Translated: CASSVPGGGTDTQYF.